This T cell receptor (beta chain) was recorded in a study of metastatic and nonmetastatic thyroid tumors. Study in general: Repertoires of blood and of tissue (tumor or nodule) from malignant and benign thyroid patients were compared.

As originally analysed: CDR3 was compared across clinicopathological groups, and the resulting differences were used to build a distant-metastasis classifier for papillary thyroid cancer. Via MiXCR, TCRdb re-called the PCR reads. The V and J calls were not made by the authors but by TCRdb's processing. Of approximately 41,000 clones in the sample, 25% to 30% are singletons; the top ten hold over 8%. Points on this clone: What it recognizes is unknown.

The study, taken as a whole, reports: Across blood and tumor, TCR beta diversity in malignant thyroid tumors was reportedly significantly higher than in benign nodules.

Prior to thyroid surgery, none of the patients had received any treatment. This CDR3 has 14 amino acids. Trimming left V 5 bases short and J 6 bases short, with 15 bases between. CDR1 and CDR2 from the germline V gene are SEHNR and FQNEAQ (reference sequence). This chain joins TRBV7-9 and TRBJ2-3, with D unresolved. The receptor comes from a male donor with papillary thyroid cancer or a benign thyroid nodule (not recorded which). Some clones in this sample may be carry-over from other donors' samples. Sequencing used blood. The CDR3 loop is CASSPRIGSDTQYF. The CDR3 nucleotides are TGTGCCAGCAGCCCAAGGATAGGCAGCGATACGCAGTATTTT.